One and the same sample provided the 30 T cell receptor beta chains below, sequenced in a study of T cell responses to AZD1222 COVID-19 vaccine (dated by TCRdb to the early 2020s). The receptor library was made with the immunoSEQ multiplex PCR assay. TCRdb retrieved this table from immuneACCESS and kept in-frame rearrangements only. Not all clones are present; in checked studies, unresolved V genes account for under half, and no reason is known for the remainder. The sample table records roughly 65,000 clones; around nine tenths of these occur just once. 7.8% of the sample belongs to the ten largest clones. According to the study, the label for this sample's time point signals: baseline before first vaccination. Source: peripheral blood, taken on day 0 of AZD1222 vaccination. These receptor sequences come from an adult in good health.

V gene TRBV30 combines with J gene TRBJ1-1; no firm D call. Germline CDR1 is GTSNPN and CDR2 is SVGIG (reference sequence). This CDR3 contains 13 residues. V lost 3 bases and J lost 3, with 11 bases in between. The CDR3 nucleotides read TGTGCCTGGAGAGCACACGTTTACACTGAAGCTTTCTTT. This translates into CAWRAHVYTEAFF.

The gene calls are TRBV7-2 and TRBJ1-3; D remains unclear. This CDR3 comprises 15 residues. V lost 1 base and J 0 bases, leaving 7 bases between the germline ends. From germline, CDR1 is SGHTA and CDR2 FQGNSA. CDR3: CASSLEGRSGNTIYF. The CDR3 nucleotides read TGTGCCAGCAGCTTAGAAGGTCGCTCTGGAAACACCATATATTTT.

The chain recombines TRBV18 with TRBJ1-3; weak D call: TRBD1 (6 bases). CDR1 is KGHSH and CDR2 is LQKENI in the germline V gene. V gave up 3 bases and J gave up 4 bases, with 10 bases separating them. CDR3 length equals 14 residues. CDR3 sequence reads: CASSPRQEGNTIYF. The CDR3 DNA is TGTGCCAGCTCACCTCGACAGGAGGGAAACACCATATATTTT. The entire variable domain, with the rest obtained from reference TRBV18 and TRBJ1-3, is as follows: NAGVMQNPRHLVRRRGQEARLRCSPMKGHSHVYWYRQLPEEGLKFMVYLQKENIIDESGMPKERFSAEFPKEGPSILRIQQVVRGDSAAYFCASSPRQEGNTIYFGEGSWLTVV.

This chain uses TRBV9 with TRBJ1-6; D is possibly TRBD1 (5 bases). The CDR3 contains 15 residues. The V end lost 5 bases, the J end lost 6 bases, and 15 bases lay between the germline ends. CDR1 and CDR2 (germline): SGDLS, YYNGEE. In DNA form, the CDR3 reads TGTGCCAGCAGGCCGGGGGACGGCTTTAATTCACCCCTCCACTTT. As protein: CASRPGDGFNSPLHF.

This clone showed up just once. The chain links TRBV15 to TRBJ1-3; D is perhaps TRBD1 (6 bases). CDR3 size: 13 residues. Trimming shortened V by 1 base and J by 8 bases, and 9 bases separated the two germline ends. Germline V gene lookup returns CDR1 LNHNV and CDR2 YYDKDF (reference sequence). CDR3 DNA sequence: TGTGCCACCAGCAGAGCGCAGGGGTACACCATATATTTT. Its translation is CATSRAQGYTIYF.

The chain links TRBV11-2 to TRBJ2-7; D possibly matches TRBD1 or TRBD2 (6 bases each). V was clipped by 0 bases and J by 1 base, with 16 bases between them. CDR1 and CDR2 (germline): SGHAT, FQNNGV. The CDR3 extends over 17 amino acids. DNA for the CDR3: TGTGCCAGCAGCTTAGAGGGGGCGGGACGCCATTCCTACGAGCAGTACTTC. Its protein product is CASSLEGAGRHSYEQYF.

The chain has TRBV7-9 and TRBJ1-4, with a possible D match to TRBD1 (5 bases). This CDR3 spans 18 amino acids. The germline CDR1 and CDR2 sequences are SEHNR and FQNEAQ (reference sequence). V was trimmed by 0 bases and J by 0 bases, leaving 14 bases between them. The CDR3 region is CASSLAPGTETTNEKLFF. In DNA, the CDR3 is TGTGCCAGCAGCTTAGCGCCCGGGACGGAGACAACTAATGAAAAACTGTTTTTT.

This CDR3 is CASSSRGEAFF. The CDR3 DNA sequence: TGTGCCAGCAGTTCAAGGGGTGAAGCTTTCTTT. V is TRBV11-1 and J is TRBJ1-1; TRBD1 is a possible D gene (5 bases). Trimming removed 6 bases from V and 7 bases from J, with 9 bases in between. CDR1 is SGHAT, CDR2 FQDESV, per germline (reference sequence). The CDR3 totals 11 residues.

This clone was recorded only once. The V gene is TRBV4-3, the J gene TRBJ2-1; weak D call: TRBD1 (5 bases). CDR1 LGHNA and CDR2 YSLEER come from the germline V gene. V dropped 6 bases and J dropped 2 bases, with 14 bases sitting between them. This CDR3 has 15 residues. CDR3 loop: CASRPGLAPYNEQFF. In DNA, the CDR3 is TGCGCCAGCAGACCAGGGTTAGCACCCTACAATGAGCAGTTCTTC.

The chain has TRBV7-2 and TRBJ1-6; TRBD1 is a possible D gene (5 bases). V gave up 6 bases and J gave up 7 bases, with 13 bases separating them. The CDR3 spans 14 residues. Germline values: CDR1 SGHTA, CDR2 FQGNSA. This CDR3 reads CASRKETDNSPLHF. In nucleotides, the CDR3 is TGTGCCAGCAGAAAAGAGACAGACAATTCACCCCTCCACTTT.

The chain is built from TRBV18 and TRBJ2-1; TRBD1 matches at 9 bases. The CDR3 sequence is 14 residues long. V trimming: 0 bases; J trimming: 13 bases; junction bases outside the gene matches: 7. Germline V gene lookup returns CDR1 KGHSH and CDR2 LQKENI. The CDR3, as DNA: TGTGCCAGCTCACCACCGGGACAGGGAGGTTATCAGTTCTTC. This gives the protein CASSPPGQGGYQFF.

The chain is built from TRBV19 and TRBJ1-1, with D possibly matching TRBD1 (6 bases). V lost 6 bases and J 5 bases, leaving 13 bases between the germline ends. CDR1 and CDR2 (germline): LNHDA, SQIVND (reference sequence). The CDR3 contains 13 residues. This chain's CDR3 is CASSPDSWTEAFF. The CDR3 DNA reads TGTGCCAGTAGCCCGGACAGTTGGACTGAAGCTTTCTTT.

As DNA, the CDR3 is TGCGCCAGCAGCCGGGGGGACAGGGACCTCTATGGCTACACCTTC. This translates into CASSRGDRDLYGYTF. The chain carries TRBV5-1 and TRBJ1-2; 9 bases agree with TRBD1. The CDR3 consists of 15 residues. V was clipped by 4 bases and J by 4 bases; unmatched bases: 8. CDR1 is SGHRS, CDR2 YFSETQ, per germline.

The chain employs TRBV6-5 and TRBJ2-2; D is uncertain. The CDR3 covers 15 residues. The germline V gene encodes CDR1 MNHEY and CDR2 SVGAGI. The germline V and J ends were trimmed by 8 bases and 6 bases, with 19 bases remaining between them. The CDR3 region is CASRYSTGRAGELFF. Here the CDR3 DNA reads TGTGCCAGCCGATATTCGACCGGACGGGCCGGGGAGCTGTTTTTT.

The J gene is TRBJ2-1, the V gene TRBV24-1; 7 nucleotides line up with TRBD2. This CDR3 comprises 17 residues. Trimming cost V 4 bases and J 4 bases; bases outside gene matches: 12. The germline gives CDR1 KGHDR, CDR2 SFDVKD. The CDR3 DNA reads as TGTGCCACCAGTGACGTCCGGGAAGCTAGCGGATACAATGAGCAGTTCTTC. Its protein product is CATSDVREASGYNEQFF.

The chain links TRBV20-1 to TRBJ1-5, with D hard to call. The V end lost 3 bases, the J end lost 3 bases, and 12 bases lay between the germline ends. The germline V gene encodes CDR1 DFQATT and CDR2 SNEGSKA (reference sequence). This CDR3 is 14 amino acids long. DNA of the CDR3: TGCAGTGCTAGTGGATTTAGGTCCAATCAGCCCCAGCATTTT. Amino acid sequence: CSASGFRSNQPQHF.

The J gene is TRBJ1-6, the V gene TRBV15; the D gene is possibly TRBD1 (6 bases). This CDR3 spans 17 amino acids. CDR1 is LNHNV, CDR2 YYDKDF, per germline (reference sequence). Trimming removed 2 bases from V and 7 bases from J, with 18 bases in between. Here the CDR3 reads CATSRRPDRIINSPLHF. In DNA, the CDR3 is TGTGCCACCAGCAGACGACCGGACAGAATTATAAATTCACCCCTCCACTTT.

The gene calls are TRBV6-6 and TRBJ1-5, with 7 nucleotides matching TRBD1. This CDR3 contains 15 residues. The V gene end was trimmed by 3 bases and the J gene end by 3 bases; junction bases not matched to a gene: 5. Germline CDR1 and CDR2: MNHNY and SVGAGI (reference sequence). Written as DNA, the CDR3 is TGTGCCAGCAGTTATTACAGGGGTGCCAATCAGCCCCAGCATTTT. Its protein product is CASSYYRGANQPQHF.

This clone was detected a few times. This chain joins TRBV30 and TRBJ1-5, with D perhaps matching TRBD1 (6 bases). CDR3 length: 12 residues. From germline, CDR1 is GTSNPN and CDR2 SVGIG (reference sequence). Deletions cut 3 bases from V and 4 bases from J, with 7 bases between. For the CDR3, the DNA is TGTGCCTGGAGAACAGGGAATCAGCCCCAGCATTTT. Protein product: CAWRTGNQPQHF.

The genes are TRBV5-6 and TRBJ2-5, with TRBD1 identical over 7 bases. There are 15 residues in the CDR3. Germline V gives CDR1 SGHDT, CDR2 YYEEEE. Losses at the gene ends were 0 bases for V and 3 bases for J; bases not matched to a gene: 5. CDR3 sequence (DNA): TGTGCCAGCAGCTTGGAGAGGGGACAGAAAGAGACCCAGTACTTC. Translated: CASSLERGQKETQYF.

The chain joins TRBV15 to TRBJ2-2; TRBD2 might be the D (7 bases). The CDR3 runs to 15 residues. Between the trimmed V and J ends, which lost 7 bases and 3 bases, there was a span of 15 bases. Germline values: CDR1 LNHNV, CDR2 YYDKDF (reference sequence). The CDR3 DNA reads TGTGCCACCAAGACCGGGGGGCGCGACACCGGGGAGCTGTTTTTT. It codes for CATKTGGRDTGELFF.

This chain uses TRBV7-2 with TRBJ1-1; TRBD1 agrees at 9 bases. The CDR3 is made up of 15 amino acids. The J segment lost 2 bases and the V segment lost 4 bases, leaving 5 bases of the junction unmatched. Germline CDR1 is SGHTA and CDR2 is FQGNSA. This chain's CDR3 is CASSSNRGRNTEAFF. The CDR3 bases are TGTGCCAGCAGCTCGAACAGGGGGCGCAACACTGAAGCTTTCTTT.

V is TRBV3-1 (or the pseudogene TRBV3-2) and J is TRBJ2-5; 9 bases are shared with TRBD2. Looked up from germline, CDR1 is LGHDT and CDR2 is YNNKEL (reference sequence). V shed 0 bases and J 4 bases; nucleotides not matched to a gene: 6. CDR3 size: 16 residues. CDR3: CASSQEASGTVETQYF. The CDR3 region has the DNA TGTGCCAGCAGCCAAGAGGCTAGCGGGACAGTAGAGACCCAGTACTTC.

This clone has only one observation. The genes are TRBV12-3 or TRBV12-4 and TRBJ2-7; possible D gene TRBD2, 5 bases. CDR3 length: 12 amino acids. The ends were cut back, 6 bases at V and 6 bases at J, with 12 bases in the middle. The CDR3 nucleotides read TGTGCCAGCAGGCTTAGGAGCGGCGAGCAGTACTTC. This codes for CASRLRSGEQYF.

V gene TRBV9 combines with J gene TRBJ1-6; D gene uncertain. V dropped 4 bases and J dropped 6 bases, with 11 bases sitting between them. CDR1 and CDR2 (germline): SGDLS, YYNGEE. CDR3 length: 14 residues. The CDR3 region is CASSPGFGNSPLHF. CDR3 DNA: TGTGCCAGCAGCCCTGGCTTTGGTAATTCACCCCTCCACTTT.

CDR3 nucleotide sequence: TGTGCCCAGCACCGGCAGGGAGGTCGGAACGAGCAGTACTTC. Translation gives CAQHRQGGRNEQYF. The V and J genes are TRBV2 and TRBJ2-7; the D gene is possibly TRBD2 (6 bases). This CDR3 region has 14 residues. Trimming cost V 11 bases and J 5 bases, with 22 bases left between them. Germline V CDR1 and CDR2: SNHLY, FYNNEI. The variable domain in full, completed from reference TRBV2 and TRBJ2-7, reads EPEVTQTPSHQVTQMGQEVILRCVPISNHLYFYWYRQILGQKVEFLVSFYNNEISEKSEIFDDQFSVERPDGSNFTLKIRSTKLEDSAMYFCAQHRQGGRNEQYFGPGTRLTVT.

This clone appeared once. The V call is TRBV6-4, the J call TRBJ2-6; 8 positions match TRBD1. The V segment lost 3 bases and the J segment 5 bases; nucleotides outside the gene matches: 6. Germline-derived CDR1 and CDR2 are MRHNA and SNTAGT. There are 16 residues in the CDR3. CDR3 in DNA: TGTGCCAGCAGTGAAACAGGGGGAGCCCGGGCCAACGTCCTGACTTTC. This codes for CASSETGGARANVLTF.

The chain is built from TRBV19 and TRBJ2-1; TRBD2 agrees at 10 bases. Germline assignment: CDR1 LNHDA and CDR2 SQIVND (reference sequence). V lost 6 bases, J lost 6 bases, and 8 bases stayed unmatched. There are 15 residues in the CDR3. The CDR3 here is CASRSLAGASNEQFF. The CDR3 nucleotides are TGTGCCAGTAGATCCCTAGCGGGAGCATCCAATGAGCAGTTCTTC. Full variable domain (outside the CDR3, taken from reference TRBV19 and TRBJ2-1): DGGITQSPKYLFRKEGQNVTLSCEQNLNHDAMYWYRQDPGQGLRLIYYSQIVNDFQKGDIAEGYSVSREKKESFPLTVTSAQKNPTAFYLCASRSLAGASNEQFFGPGTRLTVL.

The V gene is TRBV6-4, the J gene TRBJ1-2; D might be TRBD1 (6 bases). V dropped 6 bases and J dropped 8 bases, with 16 bases sitting between them. This CDR3 is built from 13 residues. Germline V gene data show CDR1 as MRHNA and CDR2 as SNTAGT. The CDR3 protein is CASRRGGRKGYTF. In DNA form, the CDR3 reads TGTGCCAGCAGGAGGGGGGGTCGAAAGGGCTACACCTTC.

The chain links TRBV7-2 to TRBJ2-7; D assignment may be TRBD1 or TRBD2 (6 bases each). The V gene lost 2 bases and the J gene lost 2 bases, with 10 bases spanning the gap. The CDR3 has 14 residues. Germline V gene sequence: CDR1 SGHTA, CDR2 FQGNSA. CDR3 DNA: TGTGCCAGCAGCTTATCGGGGGCTACCTACGAGCAGTACTTC. Translating it yields CASSLSGATYEQYF.